This entry is about one TCR beta chain. Its specificity is unknown. Trimming removed 5 bases from V and 8 bases from J, with 18 bases in between. Per germline, CDR1 SGHTA and CDR2 FQGNSA. The CDR3 has 14 residues. TCRdb re-analysed the reads in MiXCR, keeping a single row per CDR3 protein. This sample yields under 350,000 distinct CDR3 sequences, of which about 20% are seen a single time; 15% to 20% belongs to the top ten. The data derive from a study of T cell repertoires in cytomegalovirus infection. At the level of the study: CMV epitopes, recently identified HLA-C-restricted and well-studied HLA-B-restricted, were used. Both CMV infection and a matching HLA type were indicated by public TCR beta signatures. Findings and caveats of the study: Ex vivo, HLA-C-restricted CMV-specific TCR beta clonotypes prevailed over the rest of the response. There were carriers of CMV plus the relevant HLA, and cumulative public TCR beta family frequency identified them.

Here the sequenced sample was cultured PBMCs, taken from culture after CMV antigen stimulation. This chain uses TRBV7-2 with TRBJ1-2; D is perhaps TRBD1 (5 bases). The sequence was obtained from a human donor in good health (CMV status not recorded). Some clones in this sample may be carry-over from other donors' samples. The DNA for the CDR3 is TGTGCCAGCAGCGTATGGAATGGGGGTGGCGGCTACACCTTC. It yields the protein CASSVWNGGGGYTF.